The clone carrying this T cell receptor (beta chain) occurred a few times. Time point here: newly diagnosed GD, antithyroid drugs for less than 3 months. The TCR library was made from RNA extracted from PBMCs. The data derive from a study of regulatory T cells in long-lasting Graves disease. Construction of the TCR beta libraries employed iRepertoire HTBI primers in conjunction with Arm-PCR of CDR3 regions. TCRdb reprocessed the multiplex PCR reads with MiXCR, giving one entry per CDR3 protein. The table lists more than 350,000 distinct CDR3 sequences, about 15% of them singletons. Trimming took off 4 bases at V and 0 bases at J, with 12 bases between the two ends. This CDR3 comprises 15 residues. CDR1 is KGHDR, CDR2 SFDVKD, per germline. This sample also belongs to another study, concerning T cells in Graves' hyperthyroidism and ophthalmopathy.

Here the sequenced sample was peripheral blood mononuclear cells (PBMCs), taken at new diagnosis, from a patient treated with antithyroid drugs. This rearrangement joins TRBV24-1 to TRBJ2-7; the D gene is possibly TRBD2 (7 bases). This receptor was identified in a young woman with Graves disease. CDR3 bases: TGTGCCACCAGTGAGGGGGGGGCAGCCTCCTACGAGCAGTACTTC. This codes for CATSEGGAASYEQYF.